The clone carrying this T cell receptor (beta chain) turned up a few times. Per germline, CDR1 SGHNT and CDR2 YENEEA. The V end was cut by 5 bases, the J end by 6 bases, with 12 bases between. This CDR3 has 13 residues. This entry belongs to a study of response to subunit inactivated influenza vaccine. TCRdb passed the RT-PCR reads through MiXCR, listing each CDR3 protein once. The sample consists of about 570,000 distinct CDR3 sequences, roughly 12% of them appearing once. This same sample was also taken into another study, of T cells expressing NK-cell markers. That report adds: As the method of synthesis, 5'RACE template switching with UMIs yielded TCR beta cDNA.

The chain has TRBV11-3 and TRBJ2-3; D uncertain. The sample consisted of PBMCs from blood, taken on the day of vaccination. This TCR derives from a man over 45 who received an inactivated influenza vaccine. This CDR3 reads CASSPLEKDTQYF. In DNA form, the CDR3 reads TGTGCCAGCAGCCCCCTCGAGAAGGATACGCAGTATTTT.